The rows below give T cell receptor beta chains drawn from one sample of a study of blood T cell repertoires in COVID-19. Repertoires were generated with immunoSEQ multiplex PCR, while TCRdb's copy carries only in-frame clones and drops some. The repertoire has some 250,000 clones, around 85% of them found once; the top ten carry just over 3%. The sample taken for sequencing was peripheral blood. These receptors were taken from a woman in her twenties or thirties who had recovered from COVID-19. Both conserved end residues are part of each CDR3. The D gene is left open where the match is weak. Not all rows give a size; the values are once, few, many and, for expanded clones, a class.

D gene,clone size,V gene,J gene,CDR3 protein,CDR3 DNA
TRBD1,few,TRBV23-1,TRBJ1-1,CASTPPDRGSNTEAFF,TGCGCCAGCACACCGCCTGACAGGGGATCGAACACTGAAGCTTTCTTT
TRBD1,.,TRBV11-2,TRBJ2-5,CASSSTGWEETQYF,TGTGCCAGCAGCTCGACAGGGTGGGAAGAGACCCAGTACTTC
TRBD2,.,TRBV10-3,TRBJ2-1,CAISTSGGTIEQFF,TGTGCCATCAGCACTAGCGGGGGAACTATTGAGCAGTTCTTC
.,.,TRBV29-1,TRBJ1-3,CSAVIGSGNTIYF,TGCAGCGCTGTAATCGGCTCTGGAAACACCATATATTTT
TRBD1,.,TRBV9,TRBJ1-2,CASSGQGAAYGYTF,TGTGCCAGCAGCGGACAGGGGGCCGCCTATGGCTACACCTTC
.,.,TRBV11-2,TRBJ2-5,CASSSLRGRPTQYF,TGTGCCAGCAGCTCCCTGCGGGGACGCCCTACCCAGTACTTC
.,.,TRBV5-4,TRBJ1-2,CASSPGLTGANYGYTF,TGTGCCAGCAGCCCTGGCTTGACAGGAGCTAACTATGGCTACACCTTC
.,.,TRBV5-4,TRBJ2-3,CASSSTNQTRGDTQYF,TGTGCCAGCAGCTCCACTAATCAGACCAGGGGTGATACGCAGTATTTT
.,.,TRBV7-8,TRBJ2-7,CASSLGGPYEQYF,TGTGCCAGCAGCTTAGGCGGGCCCTACGAGCAGTACTTC
TRBD1,.,TRBV3-1/TRBV3-2,TRBJ1-1,CASSLTGVGDTEAFF,TGTGCCAGCAGCCTAACAGGGGTTGGGGACACTGAAGCTTTCTTT
.,few,TRBV6-2/TRBV6-3,TRBJ1-2,CASSYGGRYYGYTF,TGTGCCAGCAGTTACGGAGGGCGGTACTATGGCTACACCTTC
TRBD1,.,TRBV7-8,TRBJ1-2,CASSFRTGTNYGYTF,TGTGCCAGCAGCTTCCGGACAGGAACAAACTATGGCTACACCTTC
.,.,TRBV6-5,TRBJ1-5,CASSYVGDQPQHF,TGTGCCAGCAGTTACGTCGGGGATCAGCCCCAGCATTTT
TRBD1,.,TRBV6-5,TRBJ2-5,CASIVDRGLQETQYF,TGTGCCAGCATTGTGGACAGGGGGCTCCAAGAGACCCAGTACTTC
.,.,TRBV7-9,TRBJ2-5,CASSLEIGGSQETQYF,TGTGCCAGCAGCTTAGAAATTGGCGGATCCCAAGAGACCCAGTACTTC
TRBD2,.,TRBV19,TRBJ2-2,CASTGLLTGELFF,TGTGCCAGTACGGGACTACTCACCGGGGAGCTGTTTTTT
.,.,TRBV18,TRBJ2-2,CASSPLSNTGELFF,TGTGCCAGCTCTCCCCTCTCGAACACCGGGGAGCTGTTTTTT
TRBD1,.,TRBV7-6,TRBJ1-6,CASSLGDRNSPLHF,TGTGCCAGCAGCTTAGGGGACAGGAATTCACCCCTCCACTTT
.,few,TRBV7-2,TRBJ2-7,CASSYRTDYEQYF,TGTGCCAGCAGCTATAGGACAGATTACGAGCAGTACTTC
TRBD1,.,TRBV19,TRBJ1-5,CASITGQGRHSNQPQHF,TGTGCCAGTATCACAGGACAGGGAAGACATAGCAATCAGCCCCAGCATTTT
.,.,TRBV9,TRBJ1-2,CASRGVPAYGYTF,TGTGCCAGCAGAGGGGTTCCAGCCTATGGCTACACCTTC
TRBD1,.,TRBV2,TRBJ1-1,CASRQGVGSNTEAFF,TGTGCCAGCAGACAGGGGGTCGGCTCGAACACTGAAGCTTTCTTT
TRBD1,.,TRBV7-9,TRBJ2-5,CASSPGGQGGETQYF,TGTGCCAGCAGCCCCGGAGGACAGGGAGGAGAGACCCAGTACTTC
TRBD1,.,TRBV2,TRBJ1-1,CASSAQKGAPAFF,TGTGCCAGCAGTGCCCAAAAGGGGGCGCCGGCTTTCTTT
.,once,TRBV5-4,TRBJ1-2,CASSLSADYGYTF,TGTGCCAGCAGCTTGTCCGCGGATTATGGCTACACCTTC
TRBD1,.,TRBV11-2,TRBJ2-7,CASSEDRAGEQYF,TGTGCCAGCAGCGAGGACAGGGCTGGGGAGCAGTACTTC
.,.,TRBV27,TRBJ2-3,CASSLSASSDTQYF,TGTGCCAGCAGTTTATCGGCTAGTTCGGATACGCAGTATTTT
.,.,TRBV6-1,TRBJ1-1,CASSEMAGLNTEAFF,TGTGCCAGCAGTGAAATGGCGGGGTTGAACACTGAAGCTTTCTTT
.,.,TRBV2,TRBJ1-4,CASSVSGELFF,TGTGCCAGCAGTGTTTCGGGGGAACTGTTTTTT
TRBD1,.,TRBV2,TRBJ1-5,CASSELDRARNQPQHF,TGTGCCAGCAGTGAACTAGACAGGGCCCGGAATCAGCCCCAGCATTTT
.,.,TRBV5-6,TRBJ1-1,CASSSRTDLNTEAFF,TGTGCCAGCAGCTCCAGGACAGATTTGAACACTGAAGCTTTCTTT
.,.,TRBV3-1/TRBV3-2,TRBJ1-5,CASSQDTNQPQHF,TGTGCCAGCAGCCAAGATACAAATCAGCCCCAGCATTTT
TRBD2,.,TRBV3-1/TRBV3-2,TRBJ2-3,CASSPRASGGDTDTQYF,TGTGCCAGCAGCCCTAGAGCGAGCGGGGGAGATACAGATACGCAGTATTTT